These T cell receptor beta chains were read from a single sample in a study of long-term antiretroviral therapy in people with HIV. Measured with immunoSEQ multiplex PCR; TCRdb has only the in-frame clones, and not every one. The data contain some 30,000 clones, over 85% of them singletons. The input for sequencing was unsorted PBMCs, taken 1.8 years after starting antiretroviral therapy. The source is a woman younger than 30 with HIV. CDR3s include the opening cysteine and the closing phenylalanine or tryptophan. D genes are given only for firm matches. Only some rows state a clone size, as once, few, many or a class for expanded clones.

clone_size,j_call,v_call,d_call,cdr3_length,cdr3_nt,cdr3_aa
.,TRBJ2-1,TRBV5-1,.,20,TGCGCCAGCAGCTGGTCCGCCCGAGAATATACGGAAACTCCCTACAATGAGCAGTTCTTC,CASSWSAREYTETPYNEQFF
.,TRBJ2-7,TRBV4-3,.,13,TGCGCCAGCAGTCGAGGCTTAGACTACGAGCAGTACTTC,CASSRGLDYEQYF
.,TRBJ2-3,TRBV7-9,TRBD2,17,TGTGCCAGCAGCCAGGTAACTAGCGGGATCGGCACAGATACGCAGTATTTT,CASSQVTSGIGTDTQYF
once,TRBJ2-2,TRBV2,.,15,TGTGCCAGCAGTGTAATGGGCGCGAACACCGGGGAGCTGTTTTTT,CASSVMGANTGELFF
.,TRBJ2-7,TRBV6-6,.,15,TGTGCCAGCAGTCGCCCTCTAGCGTCCCCCTACGAGCAGTACTTC,CASSRPLASPYEQYF
.,TRBJ2-2,TRBV21-1,.,15,TGTGCCAGCAGTTACAGGGTTAGGAACACCGGGGAGCTGTTTTTT,CASSYRVRNTGELFF
.,TRBJ1-1,TRBV6-5,.,14,TGTGCCAGCAGTTACTCAGGGAATCGGCCTGAAGCTTTCTTT,CASSYSGNRPEAFF
.,TRBJ1-6,TRBV6-5,.,15,TGTGCCAGCAGTTACCAGGAGGGATTTAATTCACCCCTCCACTTT,CASSYQEGFNSPLHF
.,TRBJ1-1,TRBV4-3,.,15,TGCGCCAGCAGCCAAGTTCTCAGCCTGAACACTGAAGCTTTCTTT,CASSQVLSLNTEAFF
.,TRBJ1-5,TRBV9,.,13,TGTGCCAGCAGCGTGGGTAGCAATCAGCCCCAGCATTTT,CASSVGSNQPQHF
.,TRBJ2-7,TRBV7-2,.,15,TGTGCCAGCAGCTTAGCGACACGTAGCTCCTACGAGCAGTACTTC,CASSLATRSSYEQYF
.,TRBJ2-7,TRBV9,TRBD1,14,TGTGCCAGCAGCGTAGAAGACAGGGTCTACGAGCAGTACTTC,CASSVEDRVYEQYF
.,TRBJ1-5,TRBV19,.,15,TGTGCCAGTAAAACAGGGACCTATAGCAATCAGCCCCAGCATTTT,CASKTGTYSNQPQHF
.,TRBJ2-7,TRBV19,TRBD1,15,TGTGCCAGTAGTATCGGACAGGGTATAGGCCACGAGCAGTACTTC,CASSIGQGIGHEQYF
.,TRBJ2-2,TRBV10-3,.,16,TGTGCCATCAGTTCACAGGGGTTCGGGGGCACCGGGGAGCTGTTTTTT,CAISSQGFGGTGELFF
.,TRBJ1-4,TRBV6-5,TRBD1,14,TGTGCCAGCAGCCCGGGACAGAGAAATGAAAAACTGTTTTTT,CASSPGQRNEKLFF
.,TRBJ1-1,TRBV7-9,.,12,TGTGCCAGCAGCGCAGAACAGGGTGGAGCTTTCTTT,CASSAEQGGAFF
.,TRBJ2-7,TRBV28,.,15,TGTGCCAGCAGTTTAGGATCCAGGTTACACTACGAGCAGTACTTC,CASSLGSRLHYEQYF
.,TRBJ2-1,TRBV15,.,15,TGTGCCACCAGCAGTAGCGGAGCCAGGGACAATGAGCAGTTCTTC,CATSSSGARDNEQFF
.,TRBJ2-1,TRBV10-1,TRBD1,17,TGCGCCAGCAGTGAGTCCGTATTGGGGACAGCTTACAATGAGCAGTTCTTC,CASSESVLGTAYNEQFF
.,TRBJ1-2,TRBV11-3,.,15,TGTGCCAGCAGCTTAGCCCCAGATCCGGGCTATGGCTACACCTTC,CASSLAPDPGYGYTF
.,TRBJ2-7,TRBV7-9,.,14,TGTGCCAGCAGAATCGGGTATCCCGCCTCCGAGCAGTACTTC,CASRIGYPASEQYF
.,TRBJ2-7,TRBV7-9,TRBD1,15,TGTGCCAGCAGCTTAAGAATAGGGACAGCCTACGAGCAGTACTTC,CASSLRIGTAYEQYF
.,TRBJ2-7,TRBV9,.,13,TGTGCCAGCAGCGAGTTTGGGGCGGGAGAGCAGTACTTC,CASSEFGAGEQYF
.,TRBJ2-2,TRBV9,TRBD2,17,TGTGCCAGCAGCGTAGGGGCGCGAGCGGGGGGGACCGGGGAGCTGTTTTTT,CASSVGARAGGTGELFF
.,TRBJ2-4,TRBV7-6,.,19,TGTGCCAGCAGCTTAAGTGGTGGCGCTAGCGCTCTTGCCAAAAACATTCAGTACTTC,CASSLSGGASALAKNIQYF
.,TRBJ2-2,TRBV6-1,.,16,TGTGCCAGCAGTGAAACCGGGTTGGGGGGAACCGGGGAGCTGTTTTTT,CASSETGLGGTGELFF
few,TRBJ1-5,TRBV6-5,TRBD1,13,TGTGCCAGCAGTACAGGGGGCTGGCAGCCCCAGCATTTT,CASSTGGWQPQHF
few,TRBJ2-7,TRBV6-5,.,13,TGTGCCAGCTCACCCTCGATTGCCTACGAGCAGTACTTC,CASSPSIAYEQYF
.,TRBJ2-7,TRBV5-1,.,13,TGCGCCAGCAGCTTGGTCCTTGAGGGCGAGCAGTACTTC,CASSLVLEGEQYF
.,TRBJ2-7,TRBV7-9,.,13,TGTGCCAGCAGCTACGGATGGACCTACGAGCAGTACTTC,CASSYGWTYEQYF
.,TRBJ2-5,TRBV11-2,.,15,TGTGCCAGCAGCCCCAATCGGGGCTCTGGGGAGACCCAGTACTTC,CASSPNRGSGETQYF
.,TRBJ2-7,TRBV4-2,.,19,TGTGCCAGCAGCCAAGATCTGGTTCGGTCGGTGACAGTGTACTACGAGCAGTACTTC,CASSQDLVRSVTVYYEQYF
.,TRBJ1-2,TRBV13,.,15,TGTGCCAGCAGCTTAGCAGGGGATAAACTCTATGGCTACACCTTC,CASSLAGDKLYGYTF
.,TRBJ2-2,TRBV9,TRBD2,17,TGTGCCAGCAGCTCCCCCCCCGGGACTAGCCCCCCCGGGGAGCTGTTTTTT,CASSSPPGTSPPGELFF
.,TRBJ2-7,TRBV7-2,.,15,TGTGCCAGCAGCTTTGGCCGACTCGGAACCTACGAGCAGTACTTC,CASSFGRLGTYEQYF
.,TRBJ1-1,TRBV7-2,TRBD1,15,TGTGCCAGCAGCCAGACAGGGGGCAGGAACACTGAAGCTTTCTTT,CASSQTGGRNTEAFF
.,TRBJ1-2,TRBV19,.,13,TGTGCCAGTAGTATTTCAAGATACGGTGGCTACACCTTC,CASSISRYGGYTF
.,TRBJ1-2,TRBV5-6,.,15,TGTGCCAGCAGCTTGAGGACACCTGCGTTCTGGGGCTACACCTTC,CASSLRTPAFWGYTF
.,TRBJ1-1,TRBV28,.,12,TGTGCCAGCAGGTCCTTGACAGGTGGGACTTTCTTT,CASRSLTGGTFF
.,TRBJ1-4,TRBV9,.,13,TGTGCCAGCAGCCCCATGCCGGACGAAAAACTGTTTTTT,CASSPMPDEKLFF
once,TRBJ2-2,TRBV5-4,.,14,TGTGCCAGCAGCCGGGACGGTAACACCGGGGAGCTGTTTTTT,CASSRDGNTGELFF
.,TRBJ2-5,TRBV19,.,15,TGTGCCAGTAGTATCGACACCAACTCCCAAGAGACCCAGTACTTC,CASSIDTNSQETQYF
.,TRBJ1-1,TRBV10-3,TRBD1,17,TGTGCCATCAGCATCTACAGGGGGAGACACATGAACACTGAAGCTTTCTTT,CAISIYRGRHMNTEAFF
.,TRBJ2-7,TRBV5-5,.,17,TGTGCCAGCAGCTTGCTTCCTTTCGGCTACCGGGGGAACGAGCAGTACTTC,CASSLLPFGYRGNEQYF
.,TRBJ2-3,TRBV7-2,.,15,TGTGCCAGCAGCTTTCGTTCCGGTCTAATAAATACGCAGTATTTT,CASSFRSGLINTQYF
.,TRBJ2-3,TRBV7-9,TRBD2,14,TGTGCCAGCACCACAGCCGCGGGAGCAGATACGCAGTATTTT,CASTTAAGADTQYF
.,TRBJ2-7,TRBV4-3,TRBD1,15,TGCGCCAGCAGCCAAGGAGGACAGGGGGCATGGGAGCAGTACTTC,CASSQGGQGAWEQYF